This passage covers 30 T cell receptor beta chains from one sample sequenced in a study of blood T cell repertoires in COVID-19. Sequencing used immunoSEQ multiplex PCR; TCRdb keeps in-frame clones, though not all of them. Of under 200,000 clones listed, roughly 90% are singletons. Sequences were obtained from peripheral blood. These receptors all come from a woman between 65 and 79 years old with acute or convalescent COVID-19.

The CDR3 DNA sequence: TGTGCCAGCAGTTTACAGGACGGAGGAAGCTCAGCTTTCTTT. It encodes CASSLQDGGSSAFF. The rearrangement links TRBV27 to TRBJ1-1, with no clear D. Looked up from germline, CDR1 is MNHEY and CDR2 is SMNVEV (reference sequence). V lost 2 bases and J lost 10, with 17 bases in between. This CDR3 has 14 residues.

V gene TRBV2 combines with J gene TRBJ2-3; D may be TRBD2 (5 bases). V shed 4 bases and J shed 6 bases, with 14 bases lying between them. This CDR3 is 14 amino acids long. Germline lookup yields CDR1 SNHLY and CDR2 FYNNEI. This chain's CDR3 is CASSGLVRGDTQYF. The CDR3 DNA sequence: TGTGCCAGCAGTGGGCTAGTAAGAGGGGATACGCAGTATTTT. The complete variable domain, with remaining parts taken from reference TRBV2 and TRBJ2-3, reads EPEVTQTPSHQVTQMGQEVILRCVPISNHLYFYWYRQILGQKVEFLVSFYNNEISEKSEIFDDQFSVERPDGSNFTLKIRSTKLEDSAMYFCASSGLVRGDTQYFGPGTRLTVL.

The genes are TRBV2 and TRBJ1-1; no definite D call. The CDR3 runs 13 residues. Germline loops: CDR1 SNHLY, CDR2 FYNNEI. V was trimmed by 9 bases and J by 5 bases, leaving 16 bases between them. DNA of the CDR3: TGTGCCAGTCCTTCGGAGACGGGGACTGAAGCTTTCTTT. It encodes CASPSETGTEAFF.

V is TRBV3-1 (or the pseudogene TRBV3-2) and J is TRBJ2-7; a possible D gene is TRBD1 (6 bases). The V end lost 4 bases, the J end lost 11 bases, and 12 bases lay between the germline ends. Germline V gene data show CDR1 as LGHDT and CDR2 as YNNKEL (reference sequence). The CDR3 covers 11 residues. The CDR3 region is CASSPYRVKYF. CDR3 coding DNA: TGTGCCAGCAGCCCCTACAGGGTCAAGTACTTC.

Only one count was recorded for this clone. The chain employs TRBV4-1 and TRBJ2-1, with 11 bases matching TRBD1. After removal of 3 bases from V and 4 bases from J, the junction contained 5 bases not matched to a gene. In germline, CDR1 is MGHRA, CDR2 YSYEKL. The CDR3 has 16 residues. CDR3 DNA sequence: TGCGCCAGCAGCCATGGGACAGGGGGGGGATACAATGAGCAGTTCTTC. Translating it yields CASSHGTGGGYNEQFF.

V gene TRBV18 combines with J gene TRBJ1-5; 7 bases fit TRBD1. CDR1 KGHSH and CDR2 LQKENI come from the germline V gene. This CDR3 has 18 amino acids. Unmatched junction bases numbered 17, after V lost 3 bases and J lost 6 bases. The CDR3 nucleotides read TGTGCCAGCTCACCCGACCTTCTGACAGGGAGAGGTACTCAGCCCCAGCATTTT. Translated: CASSPDLLTGRGTQPQHF.

The chain couples TRBV2 to TRBJ1-1; tentative D call: TRBD1 (5 bases). This CDR3 contains 13 residues. Trimming shortened V by 0 bases and J by 6 bases, and 8 bases separated the two germline ends. Germline lookup yields CDR1 SNHLY and CDR2 FYNNEI. CDR3 DNA sequence: TGTGCCAGCAGTGAAGCGCCGGGGGCTGAAGCTTTCTTT. Translated: CASSEAPGAEAFF.

Points on this clone: One junction end does not reproduce the germline sequence, and a read error may be involved. The rearrangement uses TRBV7-7 and TRBJ2-5; 8 bases agree with TRBD2. The CDR3 length is 13 residues. From germline, CDR1 is SSHAT and CDR2 FNYEAQ (reference sequence). CDR3 loop: CASSSTIAGYLHF. As DNA, the CDR3 is TGTGCCAGCAGCTCCACTATAGCGGGGTACCTGCACTTC.

The genes are TRBV13 and TRBJ1-2; D not certain. Per germline, CDR1 PRHDT and CDR2 FYEKMQ (reference sequence). The CDR3 runs to 16 residues. V lost 1 base to trimming and J lost 4 bases, with 16 bases between them. CDR3 DNA: TGTGCCAGCAGCTTAGCTCAGGATTCAATGCGCTATGGCTACACCTTC. Its translation: CASSLAQDSMRYGYTF.

J is TRBJ1-2 and V is TRBV18; TRBD1 might be the D (6 bases). Trimming removed 3 bases from V and 4 bases from J, with 15 bases in between. The CDR3 spans 15 residues. Germline V gives CDR1 KGHSH, CDR2 LQKENI. The CDR3 nucleotides read TGTGCCAGCTCACCCCGGACAGACTCCTTCTATGGCTACACCTTC. Its translation: CASSPRTDSFYGYTF.

The rearrangement links TRBV7-8 to TRBJ2-3, with D possibly matching TRBD1 (5 bases). The CDR3 runs 16 residues. Deletions cut 5 bases from V and 1 base from J, with 16 bases between. From germline, CDR1 is SGHVS and CDR2 FQNEAQ. The CDR3 is CASSRARDSRTDTQYF. CDR3 sequence (DNA): TGTGCCAGCAGCCGCGCCCGCGACAGCCGCACAGATACGCAGTATTTT.

The gene calls are TRBV30 and TRBJ2-7; TRBD2 matches 7 bases. The CDR3 totals 15 residues. J was trimmed by 1 base and V by 1 base; bases with no gene match: 7. Germline V lookup: CDR1 GTSNPN, CDR2 SVGIG (reference sequence). Written as DNA, the CDR3 is TGTGCCTGGAGTGAGGCTAGCGGAAAATCCTACGAGCAGTACTTC. Protein: CAWSEASGKSYEQYF.

This chain connects TRBV5-6 to TRBJ1-1; D is ambiguous. Trimming left V 0 bases short and J 7 bases short, with 13 bases between. This CDR3 is built from 14 residues. In germline, CDR1 is SGHDT, CDR2 YYEEEE. CDR3 nucleotide sequence: TGTGCCAGCAGCTTGGCCTTAGTAGGCGGTGAAGCTTTCTTT. It specifies CASSLALVGGEAFF. The full variable domain, rest sourced from reference TRBV5-6 and TRBJ1-1, is DAGVTQSPTHLIKTRGQQVTLRCSPKSGHDTVSWYQQALGQGPQFIFQYYEEEERQRGNFPDRFSGHQFPNYSSELNVNALLLGDSALYLCASSLALVGGEAFFGQGTRLTVV.

J is TRBJ2-2 and V is TRBV5-6, with TRBD1 matching 8 bases. The CDR3 totals 18 residues. Germline assignment: CDR1 SGHDT and CDR2 YYEEEE. With V trimmed by 0 bases and J by 4 bases, 11 bases remained unmatched. This CDR3 reads CASSLVGRGLGLTGELFF. In DNA form, the CDR3 reads TGTGCCAGCAGCTTGGTGGGCAGGGGGCTTGGACTCACCGGGGAGCTGTTTTTT.

The chain combines TRBV9 with TRBJ2-1; no firm D call. This CDR3 has 15 amino acids. Trimming removed 3 bases from V and 0 bases from J, with 10 bases in between. Germline-derived CDR1 and CDR2 are SGDLS and YYNGEE. For the CDR3, the DNA is TGTGCCAGCAGCGCCGACTGGAGCTCCTACAATGAGCAGTTCTTC. This sequence encodes CASSADWSSYNEQFF.

This clone was observed once. The J gene is TRBJ2-5, the V gene TRBV7-2; tentatively, D is TRBD1 (5 bases). The V and J ends lost 1 base and 5 bases respectively, with 8 bases between them. The CDR3 runs to 13 residues. Germline V CDR1 and CDR2: SGHTA, FQGNSA. The CDR3 bases are TGTGCCAGCAGCTTAGGACAGAGGGAGACCCAGTACTTC. This translates into CASSLGQRETQYF.

V usage is TRBV7-9 and J usage is TRBJ1-3, with unresolved D. The CDR3 consists of 14 residues. Germline loops: CDR1 SEHNR, CDR2 FQNEAQ (reference sequence). The ends were cut back, 5 bases at V and 0 bases at J, with 8 bases in the middle. In DNA form, the CDR3 reads TGTGCCAGCAGCATAACGGGCTCTGGAAACACCATATATTTT. It encodes CASSITGSGNTIYF.

The chain recombines TRBV3-1 (or the pseudogene TRBV3-2) with TRBJ1-2, with 9 bases matching TRBD1. Germline V gene data show CDR1 as LGHDT and CDR2 as YNNKEL (reference sequence). V was pared by 4 bases and J by 6 bases, with 6 bases of the junction left unmatched. This CDR3 is 14 amino acids long. The CDR3 bases are TGTGCCAGCAGCCTAGGGACAGGGATTGATGGCTACACCTTC. It specifies CASSLGTGIDGYTF.

The genes are TRBV6-2 or TRBV6-3 and TRBJ2-1; TRBD2 is a possible D gene (6 bases). V shed 3 bases and J shed 2 bases, with 8 bases lying between them. Germline CDR1 reads MNHEY; CDR2 reads SVGEGT. The CDR3 length is 14 residues. CDR3 DNA: TGTGCCAGCAGTTATGGCGGGACCTACAATGAGCAGTTCTTC. Amino acid sequence: CASSYGGTYNEQFF.

This chain joins TRBV19 and TRBJ2-5, with 9 bases matching TRBD1. There are 13 residues in the CDR3. The ends lost 6 bases at V and 6 bases at J; junction bases unmatched: 5. Germline CDR1 is LNHDA and CDR2 is SQIVND (reference sequence). The CDR3 sequence is CASRTGGGKTQYF. CDR3 DNA sequence: TGTGCCAGTAGGACAGGGGGAGGAAAGACCCAGTACTTC.

The chain recombines TRBV4-2 with TRBJ2-4, with D perhaps matching TRBD1 (6 bases). There are 15 residues in the CDR3. Germline assignment: CDR1 LGHNA and CDR2 YNFKEQ. V lost 0 bases and J lost 5, with 11 bases in between. CDR3: CASSQDQAGENIQYF. The CDR3 region has the DNA TGTGCCAGCAGCCAAGATCAGGCAGGGGAAAACATTCAGTACTTC.

The rearrangement uses TRBV7-2 and TRBJ2-7; D uncertain. This CDR3 contains 15 residues. The germline V and J ends were trimmed by 0 bases and 2 bases, with 11 bases remaining between them. Germline loops: CDR1 SGHTA, CDR2 FQGNSA. The CDR3 loop is CASSLAATTPYEQYF. As DNA, the CDR3 is TGTGCCAGCAGCTTAGCGGCAACGACACCCTACGAGCAGTACTTC.

The gene calls are TRBV3-1 (or the pseudogene TRBV3-2) and TRBJ1-1; TRBD1 aligns across 7 bases. Germline trimming cut 7 bases from V and 8 bases from J; bases unmatched to any gene: 10. The CDR3 consists of 13 residues. Germline lookup yields CDR1 LGHDT and CDR2 YNNKEL (reference sequence). The CDR3 coding sequence is TGTGCCAGCAATCGCCCCGGGACAGAAGAAGCTTTCTTT. Translated, it gives CASNRPGTEEAFF.

J is TRBJ2-7 and V is TRBV3-1 (or the pseudogene TRBV3-2), with D unresolved. The CDR3 covers 12 residues. The V end lost 3 bases, the J end lost 3 bases, and 6 bases lay between the germline ends. Per the germline V gene, CDR1 is LGHDT and CDR2 is YNNKEL (reference sequence). CDR3 residues: CASSQSYYEQYF. CDR3 coding DNA: TGTGCCAGCAGCCAGAGTTACTACGAGCAGTACTTC.

The gene calls are TRBV6-1 and TRBJ1-5; weak D call: TRBD1 (5 bases). V was cut by 1 base and J by 7 bases, with 8 bases left in between. Germline CDR1 MNHNS, CDR2 SASEGT. CDR3 length equals 13 residues. CDR3 bases: TGTGCCAGCAGTGAAGATAGGGGCCAGCCCCAGCATTTT. This encodes CASSEDRGQPQHF.

V gene TRBV4-1 combines with J gene TRBJ1-2, with a weak D call TRBD1 (5 bases). The V end was cut by 4 bases, the J end by 0 bases, with 18 bases between. There are 17 residues in the CDR3. Germline lookup yields CDR1 MGHRA and CDR2 YSYEKL. The CDR3 protein is CASSLTGGGEANYGYTF. DNA of the CDR3: TGCGCCAGCAGCCTGACCGGGGGGGGAGAAGCTAACTATGGCTACACCTTC.

J is TRBJ2-1 and V is TRBV5-4, with 9 positions matching TRBD1. V lost 0 bases and J lost 0; bases outside the gene matches: 4. The CDR3 is made up of 17 amino acids. Germline lookup yields CDR1 SGHNT and CDR2 YYREEE (reference sequence). Here the CDR3 reads CASSLGGQGFSYNEQFF. The CDR3 coding sequence is TGTGCCAGCAGCTTGGGGGGACAGGGATTCTCCTACAATGAGCAGTTCTTC.

The chain uses TRBV28 and TRBJ1-2; possible D gene TRBD1, 5 bases. Trimming left V 7 bases short and J 7 bases short, with 16 bases between. Germline CDR1 reads MDHEN; CDR2 reads SYDVKM. The CDR3 sequence is 13 residues long. The DNA for the CDR3 is TGTGCCAGCATGCGGGGACGAGGGGTTGGCTACACCTTC. It specifies CASMRGRGVGYTF.

CDR3 amino acids: CAISEFPSGAYEQYF. CDR3 nucleotide sequence: TGTGCCATCAGTGAGTTTCCTAGCGGGGCCTACGAGCAGTACTTC. The V and J genes are TRBV10-3 and TRBJ2-7, with 9 nucleotides matching TRBD2. Trimming removed 1 base from V and 2 bases from J; junction bases left unmatched: 3. The germline gives CDR1 ENHRY, CDR2 SYGVKD. This CDR3 spans 15 amino acids.

This chain connects TRBV28 to TRBJ2-3; D is unresolved. In germline, CDR1 is MDHEN, CDR2 SYDVKM. V was pared by 4 bases and J by 0 bases, with 14 bases between. The CDR3 has 16 residues. In nucleotides, the CDR3 is TGTGCCAGCAGTTCCGCCCGCGGATCTAGCACAGATACGCAGTATTTT. Its protein product is CASSSARGSSTDTQYF.